The 15 T cell receptor beta chains in this list originate from one sample, sequenced in a study of T cells expressing NK-cell markers. TCRdb reprocessed the 5' RACE reads and stores each CDR3 protein as one record, lacking DNA. The sample includes about 190,000 distinct CDR3 sequences. What was sequenced was blood T cells: a sorted CD56 or NKG2C T cell subset, CD4+ or CD8+ T cells, or bulk PBMC T cells (not recorded which). These receptors originate from a man aged 18-69 years in good health.

This sequence joins TRBV6-5 and TRBJ2-1. The germline gives CDR1 MNHEY, CDR2 SVGAGI. The CDR3 consists of 14 residues. CDR3 loop: CASSYSAELNEQFF.

The chain joins TRBV4-1 to TRBJ2-5; TCRdb reports TRBD1, a call that lacks DNA to check it against. The length of the CDR3 is 16 residues. Germline CDR1 MGHRA, CDR2 YSYEKL. CDR3 amino acids: CASSQRGSGREETQYF.

The chain joins TRBV3-1 to TRBJ2-3. This CDR3 comprises 15 residues. CDR1 and CDR2 (germline): LGHDT, YNNKEL (reference sequence). The CDR3 reads CASSQEGQPTDTQYF.

The chain couples TRBV3-1 to TRBJ2-3; with no DNA, the TCRdb D assignment of TRBD2 cannot be verified. The germline CDR1 and CDR2 sequences are LGHDT and YNNKEL (reference sequence). The CDR3 is made up of 18 amino acids. The chain's CDR3 is CASSQEWLAGTSTDTQYF.

The chain couples TRBV27 to TRBJ2-1; TCRdb's D gene call, TRBD1, goes unchecked for lack of DNA. The CDR3 spans 15 residues. CDR1 is MNHEY and CDR2 is SMNVEV in the germline V gene (reference sequence). CDR3 sequence: CASSAGTGGYNEQFF.

The chain has TRBV20-1 and TRBJ2-7; no DNA is available, so the TRBD2 call from TCRdb remains unchecked. This CDR3 is built from 13 residues. CDR1 DFQATT and CDR2 SNEGSKA come from the germline V gene (reference sequence). The CDR3 loop is CSASDWPEGKQYF.

The chain employs TRBV20-1 and TRBJ1-1. Germline V gene sequence: CDR1 DFQATT, CDR2 SNEGSKA (reference sequence). CDR3 length equals 11 residues. The CDR3 reads CSAEQITEAFF.

The chain joins TRBV5-4 to TRBJ1-2; TCRdb names TRBD1, which stays unverified in the absence of DNA. The CDR3 is made up of 15 amino acids. Looked up from germline, CDR1 is SGHNT and CDR2 is YYREEE (reference sequence). The CDR3 sequence is CASSLGGGLNYGYTF.

The chain recombines TRBV19 with TRBJ2-1; with no DNA, the TCRdb D assignment of TRBD1 cannot be verified. The CDR3 is 14 residues long. Germline V lookup: CDR1 LNHDA, CDR2 SQIVND (reference sequence). CDR3 sequence reads: CASTLGTRGNEQFF.

The chain joins TRBV7-2 to TRBJ2-7; as DNA is missing, the TRBD2 call by TCRdb cannot be tested. There are 15 residues in the CDR3. The germline CDR1 and CDR2 sequences are SGHTA and FQGNSA. The chain's CDR3 is CASSLGWASSYEQYF.

The gene calls are TRBV20-1 and TRBJ1-6. Looked up from germline, CDR1 is DFQATT and CDR2 is SNEGSKA (reference sequence). CDR3 length: 16 residues. CDR3 amino acids: CSARDHADPYNSPLHF.

The chain carries TRBV15 and TRBJ1-2; TCRdb selects TRBD1, and the lack of DNA leaves this call unchecked. The CDR3 covers 17 residues. Germline V gives CDR1 LNHNV, CDR2 YYDKDF (reference sequence). CDR3 protein: CATSRDKGQGVIYGYTF.

The chain carries TRBV11-2 and TRBJ1-5. The length of the CDR3 is 17 residues. Germline CDR1 reads SGHAT; CDR2 reads FQNNGV. The CDR3 sequence is CASSQNAGEYSNQPQHF.

The V call is TRBV5-5, the J call TRBJ2-5; TCRdb indicates TRBD2, and absent DNA this call remains unverified. Looked up from germline, CDR1 is SGHKS and CDR2 is YYEKEE (reference sequence). This CDR3 has 14 amino acids. The CDR3 protein is CASSPREAGETQYF.

This chain uses TRBV28 with TRBJ1-5. This CDR3 has 16 amino acids. Germline CDR1 reads MDHEN; CDR2 reads SYDVKM. CDR3 in amino acids: CASTPGGSLYNQPQHF.